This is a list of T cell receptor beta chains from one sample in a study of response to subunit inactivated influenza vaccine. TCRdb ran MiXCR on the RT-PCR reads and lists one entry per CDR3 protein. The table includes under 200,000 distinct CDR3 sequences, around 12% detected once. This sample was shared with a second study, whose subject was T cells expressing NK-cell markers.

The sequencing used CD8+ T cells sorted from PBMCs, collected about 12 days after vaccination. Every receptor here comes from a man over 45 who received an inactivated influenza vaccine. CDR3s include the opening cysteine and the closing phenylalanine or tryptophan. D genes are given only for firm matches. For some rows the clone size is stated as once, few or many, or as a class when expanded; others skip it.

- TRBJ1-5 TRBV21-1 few TGTGCCAGCAGCAAAAAGAGGGGGCACAGGGGAGGTCAGCCCCAGCATTTT CASSKKRGHRGGQPQHF
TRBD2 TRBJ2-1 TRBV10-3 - TGTGCCATCAGTGACCCTGCCGGGACTAGCGCTTCGAATGAGCAGTTCTTC CAISDPAGTSASNEQFF
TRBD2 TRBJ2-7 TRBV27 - TGTGCCAGCAGTTTATCTGGGACTAGCCGACCCTACGAGCAGTACTTC CASSLSGTSRPYEQYF
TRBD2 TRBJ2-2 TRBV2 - TGTGCCAGCAGTACTGGACTAGCGGGAGGCACCGGGGAGCTGTTTTTT CASSTGLAGGTGELFF
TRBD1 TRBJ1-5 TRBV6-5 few TGTGCCAGCAGTTGGGACAGGTACGGCCAGCCCCAGCATTTT CASSWDRYGQPQHF
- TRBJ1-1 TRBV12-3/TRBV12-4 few TGTGCCAGCAGGGTTGCCCAGGGTGAAGCTTTCTTT CASRVAQGEAFF
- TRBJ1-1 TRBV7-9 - TGTGCCAGCAGCCTGGGGGCGGGAGAAGCTTTCTTT CASSLGAGEAFF
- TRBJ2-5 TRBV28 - TGTGCCAGCAGCCTCCGTGATTATGGGGCCGGGGAGACCCAGTACTTC CASSLRDYGAGETQYF
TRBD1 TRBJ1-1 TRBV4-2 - TGTGCCAGCAGCCAACGCAGACAGGGGGACACTGAAGCTTTCTTT CASSQRRQGDTEAFF
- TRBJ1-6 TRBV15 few TGTGCCACCAGCAGAGGCAGGGAATTTTCACCCCTCCACTTT CATSRGREFSPLHF
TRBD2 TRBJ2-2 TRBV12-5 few TGTGCTAGTGGTACCTCGACTAGCGGGGGGTGGTTCGGGGAGCTGTTTTTT CASGTSTSGGWFGELFF
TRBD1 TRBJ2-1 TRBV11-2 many TGTGCCAGCAGCTCTCGGACAGGGGTCGCCTACAATGAGCAGTTCTTC CASSSRTGVAYNEQFF
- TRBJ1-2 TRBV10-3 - TGTGCCATCAGTGAGTCGTTGGGGGCACCCCCTTGGTATGGCTACACCTTC CAISESLGAPPWYGYTF
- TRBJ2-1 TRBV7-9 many TGTGCCAGCAGCTTATTGACTAGTTCTTACAATGAGCAGTTCTTC CASSLLTSSYNEQFF
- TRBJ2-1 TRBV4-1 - TGCGCCAGCAGCCAGGCCCCGGGTTACAATGAGCAGTTCTTC CASSQAPGYNEQFF
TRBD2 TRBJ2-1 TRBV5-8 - TGTGCCAGCAGCAGTTCCGGGACTAGGGAGCAGTTCTTC CASSSSGTREQFF
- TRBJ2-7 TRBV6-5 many TGTGCCAGCAGTTATAGACAGGATTACTACGAGCAGTACTTC CASSYRQDYYEQYF
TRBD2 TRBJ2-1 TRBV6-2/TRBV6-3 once TGTGCCAGCAGTTCCCAACTAGCGGGATCCTACAATGAGCAGTTCTTC CASSSQLAGSYNEQFF
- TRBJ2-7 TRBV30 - TGTGCCTGGAGTATTACAGGGTTAGAGCAGTACTTC CAWSITGLEQYF
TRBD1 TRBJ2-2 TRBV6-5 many TGTGCCAGCAGTTCCGGGACAGGGGCTGACGGGGAGCTGTTTTTT CASSSGTGADGELFF
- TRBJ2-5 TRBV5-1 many TGCGCCAGCAGCTTGTCATGGCTACAAGAGACCCAGTACTTC CASSLSWLQETQYF
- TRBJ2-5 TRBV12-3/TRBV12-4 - TGTGCCAGCAGTTTGGCCCTCCCCGCCGGGCAGTACTTC CASSLALPAGQYF
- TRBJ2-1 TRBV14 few TGTGCCAGCAGCCAAATCTTAGTCTGGGAGCAGTTCTTC CASSQILVWEQFF
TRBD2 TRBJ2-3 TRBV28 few TGTGCCAGCAGTTTCCTGTCTAGCGGGGGACCTAGCACAGATACGCAGTATTTT CASSFLSSGGPSTDTQYF
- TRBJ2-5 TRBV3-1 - TGTGCCAGCAGCCAAGAGTACCAAGAGACCCAGTACTTC CASSQEYQETQYF
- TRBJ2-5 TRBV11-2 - TGTGCCAGCAGCTTAGGCCTACCGGAGACCCAGTACTTC CASSLGLPETQYF
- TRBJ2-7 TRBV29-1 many TGCAGCGCCAGGGACGGACCCTACGAGCAGTACTTC CSARDGPYEQYF
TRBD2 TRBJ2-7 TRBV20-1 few TGCAGTGCTCGAGAGACTAGCGGGAGTTACGAGCAGTACTTC CSARETSGSYEQYF
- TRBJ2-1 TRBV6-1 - TGTGCCAGCGCTGTAGGGAGCTCCTACAATGAGCAGTTCTTC CASAVGSSYNEQFF
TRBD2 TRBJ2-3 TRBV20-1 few TGCAGTGCTACTTTCGCGGGAGGGCAAACAGATACGCAGTATTTT CSATFAGGQTDTQYF
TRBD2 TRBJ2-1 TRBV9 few TGTGCCAGCTGCACGGGACTAGCGGCTTACAATGAGCAGTTCTTC CASCTGLAAYNEQFF
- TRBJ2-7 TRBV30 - TGTGCCTGGAGTTCCGGGACCCCTCCCTACGAGCAGTACTTC CAWSSGTPPYEQYF
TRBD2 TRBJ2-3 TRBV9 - TGTGCCAGCAGCGTAGCCCTCCGAGCGGGAGGGCCAGATACGCAGTATTTT CASSVALRAGGPDTQYF
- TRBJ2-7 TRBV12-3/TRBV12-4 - TGTGCCAGCAGTTCGGGTCCTGGCGTCGAGCAGTACTTC CASSSGPGVEQYF
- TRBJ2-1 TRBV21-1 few TGTGCCAGGACCTTCACAAAAGAACGAGCTCGGGGCTCCTACAATGAGCAGTTCTTC CARTFTKERARGSYNEQFF
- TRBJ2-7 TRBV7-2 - TGTGCCAGCAGCCCCGCGGCGGGCCTTTACGAGCAGTACTTC CASSPAAGLYEQYF
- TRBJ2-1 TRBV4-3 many TGCGCCAGCAGCCCTGCACGGGCCAATGAGCAGTTCTTC CASSPARANEQFF
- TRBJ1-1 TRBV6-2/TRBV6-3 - TGTGCCAGCACTAGGACCCTGAACACTGAAGCTTTCTTT CASTRTLNTEAFF
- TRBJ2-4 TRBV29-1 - TGCAGCGTTATTGCAGGGGCGGGGAACATTCAGTACTTC CSVIAGAGNIQYF
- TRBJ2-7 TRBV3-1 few TGTGCCAGCAGCCAGGGACCTACGCCTGCCTACGAGCAGTACTTC CASSQGPTPAYEQYF
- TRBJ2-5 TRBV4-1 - TGCGCCAGCAGGGGGGCCACCACAGAGACCCAGTACTTC CASRGATTETQYF
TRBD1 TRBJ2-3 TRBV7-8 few TGTGCCAGCAGTTTCCGGGACAGGGGGTTCGATACGCAGTATTTT CASSFRDRGFDTQYF
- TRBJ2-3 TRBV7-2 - TGTGCCAGCAGCACCTTTTGGGGGGCCACAGATACGCAGTATTTT CASSTFWGATDTQYF
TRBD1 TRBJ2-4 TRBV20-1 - TGCAGTGCTTTCGGACAGGGGGGAGCCAAAAACATTCAGTACTTC CSAFGQGGAKNIQYF
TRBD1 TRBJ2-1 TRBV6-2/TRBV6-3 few TGTGCCAGCAGTACCTTCCGGGACAGATCCTACAATGAGCAGTTCTTC CASSTFRDRSYNEQFF
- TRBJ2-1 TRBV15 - TGTGCCACCAGTGCCCGGGGGACTTCCTACAATGAGCAGTTCTTC CATSARGTSYNEQFF
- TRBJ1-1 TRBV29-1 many TGCAGCGTACGTGCCTTGAACACTGAAGCTTTCTTT CSVRALNTEAFF
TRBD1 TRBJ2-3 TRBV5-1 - TGCGCCAGCAGCTTTCGGGACAGGGGGCAAGATACGCAGTATTTT CASSFRDRGQDTQYF
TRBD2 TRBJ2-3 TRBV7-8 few TGTGCCAGCAGCCAACGACTAGCACCCCGTCAAGACTCGCAGTATTTT CASSQRLAPRQDSQYF
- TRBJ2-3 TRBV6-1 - TGTGCCAGCATCCCGGTGTTTGGTGGGGGGGCCACAGATACGCAGTATTTT CASIPVFGGGATDTQYF
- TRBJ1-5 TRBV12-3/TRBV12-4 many TGTGCCAGCAGTTTTTTCGGGGGCAGGGATCAGCCCCAGCATTTT CASSFFGGRDQPQHF
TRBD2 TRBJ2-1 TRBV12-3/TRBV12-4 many TGTGCCAGCACCAATCCTGTAGCGGGGGGAAACAATGAGCAGTTCTTC CASTNPVAGGNNEQFF
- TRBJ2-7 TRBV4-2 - TGTGCCAGCAGGGAAAGCAACAGGGACGAGCAGTACTTC CASRESNRDEQYF
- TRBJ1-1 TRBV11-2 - TGTGCCAGCAGCTTAGTTCGTGGTTCTGAAGCTTTCTTT CASSLVRGSEAFF
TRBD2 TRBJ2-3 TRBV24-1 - TGTGCCACCAGTGAAGGCAGACTAGCAATAGATACGCAGTATTTT CATSEGRLAIDTQYF
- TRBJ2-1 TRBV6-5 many TGTGCCAGCAGTTACTCTACAGGGTACAATGAGCAGTTCTTC CASSYSTGYNEQFF
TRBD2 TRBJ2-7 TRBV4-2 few TGTGCCAGCAGTTACGGTGGACTAGCGGGAGACGAGCAGTACTTC CASSYGGLAGDEQYF
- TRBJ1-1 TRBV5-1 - TGCGCCAGCAGCTTGGCGGGGGAGGGCGCTGAAGCTTTCTTT CASSLAGEGAEAFF
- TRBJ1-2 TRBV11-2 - TGTGCCAGCAGCTTAGTGAGCCAGGCTAACTATGGCTACACCTTC CASSLVSQANYGYTF